This entry lists 19 T cell receptor beta chains sequenced from one sample in a study of blood T cells in healthy people across ages. Primed by a sample-barcoded 5' primer and a J-beta primer mix, a second PCR proceeded for roughly 6 to 12 cycles. Via MiXCR, TCRdb re-called the 5' RACE reads, giving one row per CDR3 protein. The table lists about 1.8 million distinct CDR3 sequences, just under 50% of them singletons. The source material was blood. These receptors were taken from a woman between 40 and 55 years old in good health.

The chain combines TRBV4-2 with TRBJ2-1; 10 nucleotides match TRBD2. Germline V gives CDR1 LGHNA, CDR2 YNFKEQ. The CDR3 length is 18 residues. V shed 3 bases and J 4 bases; nucleotides not matched to a gene: 12. Here the CDR3 reads CASSQGAGGPGPYNEQFF. The CDR3 DNA follows: TGTGCCAGCAGCCAGGGAGCGGGGGGGCCTGGGCCTTACAATGAGCAGTTCTTC.

The V call is TRBV20-1, the J call TRBJ2-7, with 9 bases aligning to TRBD2. Looked up from germline, CDR1 is DFQATT and CDR2 is SNEGSKA (reference sequence). After removal of 1 base from V and 3 bases from J, the junction contained 1 base not matched to a gene. The CDR3 covers 13 residues. The CDR3 is CSARVRGGYEQYF. CDR3 bases: TGCAGTGCTAGAGTGCGGGGGGGCTACGAGCAGTACTTC.

This clonotype was picked up a small number of times. The chain carries TRBV10-3 and TRBJ2-3; TRBD2 matches 7 bases. The CDR3 has 15 residues. Trimming cost V 10 bases and J 2 bases; bases outside gene matches: 12. Germline CDR1 ENHRY, CDR2 SYGVKD. Here the CDR3 reads CARPRDYTYTDTQYF. In DNA form, the CDR3 reads TGTGCCAGACCCCGGGACTACACCTACACAGATACGCAGTATTTT.

This clonotype turned up a few times. The chain is built from TRBV5-1 and TRBJ2-4; TRBD1 is a possible D gene (5 bases). V shed 2 bases and J shed 10 bases, with 13 bases lying between them. This CDR3 is built from 13 residues. Looked up from germline, CDR1 is SGHRS and CDR2 is YFSETQ. The CDR3 coding sequence is TGCGCCAGCAGCTTCACAGGAGCATCAATTCAGTACTTC. It is translated as CASSFTGASIQYF.

The V call is TRBV5-1, the J call TRBJ2-1; D is possibly TRBD1 or TRBD2 (6 bases each). The J call may be mistaken, given a closer DNA end match to TRBJ2-7. Looked up from germline, CDR1 is SGHRS and CDR2 is YFSETQ. The CDR3 is 21 amino acids. The chain's CDR3 is CASSLVGGGVSGTVYYNEQYF. CDR3 DNA: TGCGCCAGCAGCTTGGTAGGAGGGGGTGTCTCCGGCACGGTGTACTACAATGAGCAGTACTTC.

The chain couples TRBV20-1 to TRBJ2-1, with 8 bases fitting TRBD2. The CDR3 runs to 15 residues. Germline trimming cut 0 bases from V and 3 bases from J; bases unmatched to any gene: 4. Looked up from germline, CDR1 is DFQATT and CDR2 is SNEGSKA (reference sequence). CDR3 nucleotides: TGCAGTGCTAGAGATGTGCGGGGGGACTACAATGAGCAGTTCTTC. It yields the protein CSARDVRGDYNEQFF.

This clonotype was seen a handful of times. The rearrangement joins TRBV12-3 or TRBV12-4 to TRBJ2-7, with D perhaps TRBD1 or TRBD2 (6 bases each). The CDR3 has 16 amino acids. V dropped 0 bases and J dropped 4 bases, with 16 bases sitting between them. CDR3 protein: CASSLAGGGTNYEQYF. CDR3 nucleotides: TGTGCCAGCAGTTTAGCCGGAGGGGGGACCAATTACGAGCAGTACTTC.

This rearrangement joins TRBV27 to TRBJ1-4; 7 bases are a match to TRBD1. This CDR3 is 17 amino acids long. J gave up 6 bases and V 0 bases, and 10 bases lay outside the gene matches. Germline CDR1 reads MNHEY; CDR2 reads SMNVEV (reference sequence). CDR3 DNA sequence: TGTGCCAGCAGTTTATCAAGGGGGCTCTCGGATGATGAAAAACTGTTTTTT. Residues: CASSLSRGLSDDEKLFF.

The genes are TRBV6-2 or TRBV6-3 and TRBJ2-3, with TRBD2 matching 10 bases. CDR3 length equals 14 residues. Per germline, CDR1 MNHEY and CDR2 SVGEGT. Trimming at V came to 8 bases and at J to 4 bases, leaving 6 bases not matched to a gene. The CDR3: CASLRAGGPDTQYF. CDR3 nucleotides: TGTGCCAGCCTCCGAGCGGGGGGGCCAGATACGCAGTATTTT.

This rearrangement joins TRBV20-1 to TRBJ2-4; the match to TRBD1 covers 10 bases. J gave up 7 bases and V 3 bases, and 3 bases lay outside the gene matches. The CDR3 has 13 amino acids. Germline V gene lookup returns CDR1 DFQATT and CDR2 SNEGSKA (reference sequence). CDR3 DNA sequence: TGCAGTGCTAGCGACAGGGGGCGGAACATTCAGTACTTC. It encodes CSASDRGRNIQYF.

The chain combines TRBV14 with TRBJ2-1; possibly TRBD1 for D (6 bases). Deletions cut 2 bases from V and 4 bases from J, with 15 bases between. Germline V gene data show CDR1 as SGHDN and CDR2 as FVKESK. CDR3 length equals 16 residues. CDR3 sequence: CASSQPGVDPYNEQFF. CDR3 in DNA: TGTGCCAGCAGCCAACCAGGGGTTGACCCTTACAATGAGCAGTTCTTC.

The rearrangement joins TRBV20-1 to TRBJ2-4; TRBD1 is a possible D gene (6 bases). Germline CDR1 is DFQATT and CDR2 is SNEGSKA (reference sequence). Trimming cost V 1 base and J 6 bases, with 13 bases left between them. The CDR3 covers 14 residues. CDR3 sequence reads: CSARVETGPNIQYF. The CDR3 nucleotides are TGCAGTGCTAGAGTAGAAACAGGGCCAAACATTCAGTACTTC.

Of note for this clonotype: At one end the junction does not follow the germline gene, possibly because of a read error. V is TRBV6-1 and J is TRBJ2-7; no definite D call. The length of the CDR3 is 13 residues. Per the germline V gene, CDR1 is MNHNS and CDR2 is SASEGT. The CDR3: CARSASLSYEQYF. The CDR3 nucleotides are TGTGCCCGCAGTGCGTCACTCTCCTACGAGCAGTACTTC.

The V call is TRBV20-1, the J call TRBJ2-4; a possible D gene is TRBD2 (5 bases). The CDR3 consists of 13 residues. Trimming stripped 4 bases from V and 8 bases from J, with 15 bases between. Germline-derived CDR1 and CDR2 are DFQATT and SNEGSKA (reference sequence). CDR3 region: CSAKGRARDIQYF. The CDR3 region has the DNA TGCAGTGCTAAAGGGCGGGCTAGGGACATTCAGTACTTC.

This clonotype was detected a few times. The rearrangement joins TRBV27 to TRBJ2-5; the D gene is possibly TRBD2 (7 bases). The germline V gene has CDR1 MNHEY and CDR2 SMNVEV (reference sequence). This CDR3 spans 15 amino acids. The V end was cut by 4 bases, the J end by 4 bases, with 16 bases between. The CDR3 spells CASSSQTGTTETQYF. The DNA of the CDR3 is TGTGCCAGCAGTTCGCAAACAGGGACTACAGAGACCCAGTACTTC.

This clonotype was recorded a few times. The chain has TRBV11-2 and TRBJ2-5; 7 nucleotides line up with TRBD2. The CDR3 is made up of 11 amino acids. The germline CDR1 and CDR2 sequences are SGHAT and FQNNGV. The ends lost 5 bases at V and 13 bases at J; junction bases unmatched: 7. CDR3 residues: CASSPGTTGYF. CDR3 nucleotides: TGTGCCAGCAGCCCCGGGACTACGGGGTACTTC.

The genes are TRBV20-1 and TRBJ1-2; TRBD1 aligns across 7 bases. The germline gives CDR1 DFQATT, CDR2 SNEGSKA (reference sequence). The CDR3 loop spans 16 amino acids. V trimming: 0 bases; J trimming: 4 bases; junction bases outside the gene matches: 11. CDR3 region: CSARDLKGQPSYGYTF. The CDR3 nucleotides are TGCAGTGCTAGAGATTTAAAGGGACAGCCCTCCTATGGCTACACCTTC.

V gene TRBV9 combines with J gene TRBJ1-2, with D unresolved. Germline V gives CDR1 SGDLS, CDR2 YYNGEE. The V end lost 0 bases, the J end lost 8 bases, and 14 bases lay between the germline ends. The CDR3 totals 14 residues. Written as DNA, the CDR3 is TGTGCCAGCAGCGTAGATTCTCACTCAAAGGGCTACACCTTC. This codes for CASSVDSHSKGYTF.

This chain connects TRBV20-1 to TRBJ1-2, with unresolved D. This CDR3 is built from 11 residues. Germline V lookup: CDR1 DFQATT, CDR2 SNEGSKA (reference sequence). In DNA form, the CDR3 reads TGCAGGACTAGCGGTGGCGGAGGCTACACCTTC. It encodes CRTSGGGGYTF.